The next 23 T cell receptor beta chains were all read from a single sample in a study of blood T cell repertoires in COVID-19. Assay: immunoSEQ multiplex PCR; the TCRdb copy retains only in-frame clones and omits some. In the table there are about 170,000 clones, more than 70% of which are singletons. The sample was peripheral blood. Receptors were obtained from a man over 45 who had recovered from COVID-19.

This clone was counted a few times. In DNA, the CDR3 is TGTGCCACCAGCTCTCGATCAAGGGGACAGTACGAGCAGTACTTC. It encodes CATSSRSRGQYEQYF. This chain links TRBV15 with TRBJ2-7, with 7 bases identical to TRBD1. The germline gives CDR1 LNHNV, CDR2 YYDKDF (reference sequence). The V segment lost 5 bases and the J segment 4 bases; nucleotides outside the gene matches: 11. The length of the CDR3 is 15 residues.

V usage is TRBV27 and J usage is TRBJ1-2; a weak D match, TRBD1 (5 bases). This CDR3 has 15 amino acids. Trimming took 4 bases from V and 4 from J, leaving 16 bases between them. Germline V gene sequence: CDR1 MNHEY, CDR2 SMNVEV (reference sequence). The CDR3 region is CASSSGGRGLYGYTF. Written as DNA, the CDR3 is TGTGCCAGCAGTTCGGGAGGGAGGGGCCTCTATGGCTACACCTTC.

This chain links TRBV7-9 with TRBJ1-1; TRBD1 matches at 8 bases. Germline CDR1 is SEHNR and CDR2 is FQNEAQ (reference sequence). This CDR3 has 14 amino acids. V trimming: 2 bases; J trimming: 6 bases; junction bases outside the gene matches: 5. CDR3 residues: CASSLIGQGAEAFF. CDR3 in DNA: TGTGCCAGCAGCTTAATCGGACAGGGCGCTGAAGCTTTCTTT.

The CDR3 DNA follows: TGTGCCAGCAGCAAATGGGCAGGGTTGACAGATACGCAGTATTTT. It specifies CASSKWAGLTDTQYF. The chain couples TRBV21-1 to TRBJ2-3; the table names TRBD1, a call not compared with the DNA. TRBV21-1 is deemed a pseudogene. The CDR3 consists of 15 residues.

This clone was observed a handful of times. This sequence joins TRBV9 and TRBJ2-7, with 8 nucleotides matching TRBD2. After removal of 2 bases from V and 4 bases from J, the junction contained 5 bases not matched to a gene. The CDR3 has 14 amino acids. Germline values: CDR1 SGDLS, CDR2 YYNGEE. CDR3 DNA sequence: TGTGCCAGCAGCGTGACAGCGGGGGCTTACGAGCAGTACTTC. It codes for CASSVTAGAYEQYF.

This clone turned up a few times. J is TRBJ1-5 and V is TRBV19; possibly TRBD1 for D (6 bases). The CDR3 contains 15 residues. The V gene's germline CDR1 is LNHDA and CDR2 SQIVND (reference sequence). V lost 6 bases and J lost 5, with 17 bases in between. This CDR3 reads CASSNHRVEDQPQHF. The DNA for the CDR3 is TGTGCCAGTAGCAACCACAGGGTGGAGGATCAGCCCCAGCATTTT.

In DNA, the CDR3 is TGTGCCAGCAGCTCTCTACTAGCGGGAGGACGAGATACGCAGTATTTT. It is translated as CASSSLLAGGRDTQYF. The chain joins TRBV11-1 to TRBJ2-3; 12 bases are shared with TRBD2. CDR3 length: 16 amino acids. Germline CDR1 reads SGHAT; CDR2 reads FQDESV (reference sequence). The J segment lost 5 bases and the V segment lost 4 bases, leaving 7 bases of the junction unmatched.

The CDR3 protein is CASSSSGTVMNTEAFF. The CDR3 DNA sequence: TGTGCCAGCAGCTCTTCCGGGACAGTTATGAACACTGAAGCTTTCTTT. The gene calls are TRBV11-1 and TRBJ1-1; 7 bases align to TRBD1. CDR3 length equals 16 residues. In germline, CDR1 is SGHAT, CDR2 FQDESV (reference sequence). Trimming took 4 bases from V and 0 from J; bases not matched to a gene: 8.

The chain uses TRBV28 and TRBJ1-2; possibly TRBD1 for D (6 bases). Trimming took off 6 bases at V and 8 bases at J, with 19 bases between the two ends. CDR3 length: 14 amino acids. Germline CDR1 and CDR2: MDHEN and SYDVKM. The CDR3 sequence: CASSAGGGYGGYTF. The CDR3 DNA follows: TGTGCCAGCAGCGCGGGGGGCGGGTATGGAGGCTACACCTTC.

V and J are TRBV5-5 and TRBJ1-1; TRBD1 matches at 8 bases. After removal of 6 bases from V and 5 bases from J, the junction contained 9 bases not matched to a gene. Germline loops: CDR1 SGHKS, CDR2 YYEKEE (reference sequence). The CDR3 runs 14 residues. CDR3 sequence: CASTRQGARTEAFF. CDR3 DNA sequence: TGTGCCAGCACTAGGCAGGGGGCGCGAACTGAAGCTTTCTTT. Looking up the rest from reference TRBV5-5 and TRBJ1-1 gives the full variable domain: DAGVTQSPTHLIKTRGQQVTLRCSPISGHKSVSWYQQVLGQGPQFIFQYYEKEERGRGNFPDRFSARQFPNYSSELNVNALLLGDSALYLCASTRQGARTEAFFGQGTRLTVV.

The J gene is TRBJ2-7, the V gene TRBV7-3; tentative D call: TRBD1 (5 bases). Trimming left V 5 bases short and J 2 bases short, with 19 bases between. This CDR3 contains 16 residues. Germline V CDR1 and CDR2: SGHTA, FQGTGA. The DNA of the CDR3 is TGTGCCAGCAGCCAGGGATTTAGGGTTCCGACCTACGAGCAGTACTTC. As protein: CASSQGFRVPTYEQYF.

V and J are TRBV7-7 and TRBJ2-6; possibly TRBD1 for D (6 bases). This CDR3 comprises 18 residues. CDR1 is SSHAT and CDR2 is FNYEAQ in the germline V gene (reference sequence). The germline V and J ends were trimmed by 4 bases and 5 bases, with 21 bases remaining between them. The CDR3 DNA is TGTGCCAGCAGCTACTGGACAGAGATATTAAGGCGGGCCAACGTCCTGACTTTC. The encoded protein is CASSYWTEILRRANVLTF.

This clone was seen just once. The rearrangement joins TRBV6-5 to TRBJ1-5, with TRBD1 matching 8 bases. This CDR3 is 14 amino acids long. Germline-derived CDR1 and CDR2 are MNHEY and SVGAGI. Trimming cost V 9 bases and J 2 bases; bases outside gene matches: 6. As DNA, the CDR3 is TGTGCCAGTCGAGAGACAGGGGGCAATCAGCCCCAGCATTTT. It yields the protein CASRETGGNQPQHF.

The chain couples TRBV11-2 to TRBJ2-7, with D possibly being TRBD2 (5 bases). Germline loops: CDR1 SGHAT, CDR2 FQNNGV. The CDR3 is 13 amino acids. Trimming left V 0 bases short and J 2 bases short, with 5 bases between. For the CDR3, the DNA is TGTGCCAGCAGCTTAGAACTAGCCTACGAGCAGTACTTC. Its protein product is CASSLELAYEQYF.

The chain is built from TRBV19 and TRBJ2-7, with D perhaps matching TRBD1 (5 bases). Germline CDR1 reads LNHDA; CDR2 reads SQIVND (reference sequence). The CDR3 is made up of 14 amino acids. V lost 3 bases, J lost 6 bases, and 15 bases lay in between. CDR3 bases: TGTGCCAGTAGTATCGTGACAGACGTTATCGAGCAGTACTTC. Translating it yields CASSIVTDVIEQYF.

The chain has TRBV2 and TRBJ2-1; 12 nucleotides line up with TRBD1. The germline CDR1 and CDR2 sequences are SNHLY and FYNNEI. The CDR3 runs 15 residues. V lost 6 bases, J lost 8 bases, and 8 bases stayed unmatched. CDR3 in amino acids: CASRPGQGAKDEQFF. Written as DNA, the CDR3 is TGTGCCAGCAGGCCGGGACAGGGGGCCAAGGATGAGCAGTTCTTC.

V is TRBV6-5 and J is TRBJ2-5, with a possible D match to TRBD2 (7 bases). V was clipped by 5 bases and J by 5 bases, with 18 bases between them. The length of the CDR3 is 15 residues. Germline V gene sequence: CDR1 MNHEY, CDR2 SVGAGI. The CDR3 region is CASSSRAGAGETQYF. CDR3 coding DNA: TGTGCCAGCAGTAGCCGGGCGGGGGCTGGGGAGACCCAGTACTTC.

CDR3 DNA sequence: TGCGCCAGCAGCTCTGACGGTGCAACAGGCGGGGAGCTGTTTTTT. This encodes CASSSDGATGGELFF. This chain uses TRBV5-1 with TRBJ2-2; tentatively, D is TRBD1 (5 bases). CDR1 SGHRS and CDR2 YFSETQ come from the germline V gene. The CDR3 covers 15 residues. Trimming left V 3 bases short and J 7 bases short, with 16 bases between.

V gene TRBV3-1 (or the pseudogene TRBV3-2) combines with J gene TRBJ2-1; D gene uncertain. Trimming shortened V by 4 bases and J by 7 bases, and 5 bases separated the two germline ends. Germline-derived CDR1 and CDR2 are LGHDT and YNNKEL (reference sequence). The CDR3 loop spans 11 amino acids. The CDR3 DNA reads TGTGCCAGCAGCCTTTTAAATGAGCAGTTCTTC. It codes for CASSLLNEQFF.

V usage is TRBV3-1 (or the pseudogene TRBV3-2) and J usage is TRBJ2-7; TRBD2 matches 7 bases. Germline V gene data show CDR1 as LGHDT and CDR2 as YNNKEL (reference sequence). The V gene end was trimmed by 7 bases and the J gene end by 3 bases; junction bases not matched to a gene: 33. There are 22 residues in the CDR3. CDR3: CASIPASGRGLRAVPTDYEQYF. The CDR3 DNA reads as TGTGCCAGCATCCCCGCTAGCGGCCGGGGACTACGAGCAGTACCCACCGACTACGAGCAGTACTTC.

This clone was detected a few times. This chain links TRBV10-3 with TRBJ2-1; 16 nucleotides match TRBD2. The germline V gene encodes CDR1 ENHRY and CDR2 SYGVKD. The length of the CDR3 is 15 residues. V lost 10 bases to trimming and J lost 6 bases; unmatched junction nucleotides: 6. CDR3 loop: CATHGTSGRANEQFF. CDR3 sequence (DNA): TGTGCCACCCACGGGACTAGCGGGAGGGCCAATGAGCAGTTCTTC.

The chain links TRBV6-2 or TRBV6-3 to TRBJ1-5; TRBD1 is a possible D gene (6 bases). The CDR3 length is 16 residues. Germline CDR1 and CDR2: MNHEY and SVGEGT. V lost 5 bases, J lost 5 bases, and 19 bases lay in between. Here the CDR3 DNA reads TGTGCCAGCAGTAGCCCCGGACAGCTGTTCTATCAGCCCCAGCATTTT. Its translation is CASSSPGQLFYQPQHF.

The chain carries TRBV7-6 and TRBJ1-1; TRBD1 agrees at 11 bases. CDR1 is SGHVS, CDR2 FNYEAQ, per germline. The ends lost 4 bases at V and 7 bases at J; junction bases unmatched: 8. This CDR3 comprises 15 residues. CDR3 sequence: CASSSIADRGLEAFF. The CDR3 nucleotides read TGTGCCAGCAGCTCAATCGCGGACAGGGGGCTTGAAGCTTTCTTT.